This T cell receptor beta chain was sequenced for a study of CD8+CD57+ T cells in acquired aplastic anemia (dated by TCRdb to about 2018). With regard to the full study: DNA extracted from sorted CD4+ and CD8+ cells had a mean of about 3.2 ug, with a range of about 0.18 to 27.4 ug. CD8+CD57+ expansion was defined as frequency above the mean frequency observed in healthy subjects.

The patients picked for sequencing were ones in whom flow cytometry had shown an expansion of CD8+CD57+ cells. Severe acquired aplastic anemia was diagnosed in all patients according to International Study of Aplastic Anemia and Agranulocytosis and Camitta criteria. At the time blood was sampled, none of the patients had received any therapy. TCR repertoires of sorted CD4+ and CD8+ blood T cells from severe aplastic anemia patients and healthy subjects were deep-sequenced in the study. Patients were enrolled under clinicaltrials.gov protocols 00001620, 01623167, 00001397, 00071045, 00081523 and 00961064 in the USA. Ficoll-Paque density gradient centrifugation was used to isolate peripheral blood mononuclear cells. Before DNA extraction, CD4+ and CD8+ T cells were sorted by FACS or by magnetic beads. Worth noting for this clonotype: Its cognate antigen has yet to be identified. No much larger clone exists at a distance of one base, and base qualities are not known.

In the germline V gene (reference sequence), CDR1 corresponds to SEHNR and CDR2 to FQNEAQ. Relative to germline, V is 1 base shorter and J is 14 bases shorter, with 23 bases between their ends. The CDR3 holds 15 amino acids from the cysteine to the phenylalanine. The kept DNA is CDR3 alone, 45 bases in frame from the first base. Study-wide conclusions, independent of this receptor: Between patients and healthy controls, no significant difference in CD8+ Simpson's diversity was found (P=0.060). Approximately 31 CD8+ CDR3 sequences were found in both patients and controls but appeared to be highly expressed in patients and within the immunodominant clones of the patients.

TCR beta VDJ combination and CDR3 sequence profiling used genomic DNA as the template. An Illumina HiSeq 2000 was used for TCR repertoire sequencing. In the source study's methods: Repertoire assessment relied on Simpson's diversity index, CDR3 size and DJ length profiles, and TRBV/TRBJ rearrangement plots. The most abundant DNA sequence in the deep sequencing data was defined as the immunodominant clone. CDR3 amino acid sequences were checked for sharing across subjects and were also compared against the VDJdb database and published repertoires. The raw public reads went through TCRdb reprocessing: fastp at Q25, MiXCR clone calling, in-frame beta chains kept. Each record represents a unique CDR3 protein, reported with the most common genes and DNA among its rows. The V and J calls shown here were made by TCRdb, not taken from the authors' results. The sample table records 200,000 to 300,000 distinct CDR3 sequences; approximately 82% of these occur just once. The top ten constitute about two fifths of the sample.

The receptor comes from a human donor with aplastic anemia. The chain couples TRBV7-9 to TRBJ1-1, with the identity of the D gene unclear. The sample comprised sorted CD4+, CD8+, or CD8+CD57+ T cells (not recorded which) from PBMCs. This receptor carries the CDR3 CASSLDLGRRTEQFF. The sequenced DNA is TGTGCCAGCAGCTTAGATCTAGGGAGAAGGACTGAACAGTTCTTT.